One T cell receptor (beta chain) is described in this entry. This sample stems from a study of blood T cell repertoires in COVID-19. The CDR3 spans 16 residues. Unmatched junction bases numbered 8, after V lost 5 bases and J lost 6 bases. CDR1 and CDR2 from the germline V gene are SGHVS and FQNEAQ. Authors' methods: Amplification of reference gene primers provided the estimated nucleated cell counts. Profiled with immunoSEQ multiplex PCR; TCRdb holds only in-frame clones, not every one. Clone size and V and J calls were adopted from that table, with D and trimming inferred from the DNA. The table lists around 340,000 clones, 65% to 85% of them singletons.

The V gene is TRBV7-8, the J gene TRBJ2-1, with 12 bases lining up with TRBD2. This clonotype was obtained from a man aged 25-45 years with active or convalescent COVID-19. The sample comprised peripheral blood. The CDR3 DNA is TGTGCCAGCAGCACCGGGACTAGCGGGCTTGGCAATGAGCAGTTCTTC. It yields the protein CASSTGTSGLGNEQFF.